What follows describes a single TCR beta chain. It was by 5'RACE template switching with UMIs that TCR beta cDNA was made. With the 5' RACE reads reprocessed, TCRdb shows one record per CDR3 protein and no DNA. This sample's clone table lists 400,000 to 500,000 distinct CDR3 sequences. This sample was included in a study of T cells expressing NK-cell markers. Whole-study context: Source material for TCR beta repertoires consisted of sorted CD3+CD56+NKG2C+, CD3+CD56+NKG2C- and CD3+CD56-NKG2C+ T cells.

The V gene's germline CDR1 is SGHVS and CDR2 FQNEAQ. CDR3 size: 17 residues. The rearrangement uses TRBV7-8 and TRBJ2-7; TCRdb's D gene call, TRBD1, goes unchecked for lack of DNA. Sequenced material: blood T cells: a sorted CD56 or NKG2C T cell subset, CD4+ or CD8+ T cells, or bulk PBMC T cells (not recorded which). The sequence came from a woman between 18 and 70 years old in good health. The CDR3 reads CASRLNLELGQNYEQYF.